The rows below give T cell receptor beta chains drawn from one sample of a study of blood T cell repertoires in COVID-19. Sequencing used immunoSEQ multiplex PCR; TCRdb keeps in-frame clones, though not all of them. Altogether fewer than 90,000 clones are present, roughly 80% being singletons, with the ten largest covering more than 13%. The sample taken for sequencing was peripheral blood. The receptors come from a man between 60 and 75 years old with COVID-19, enrolled during active disease. The CDR3 runs from the conserved cysteine through the conserved F or W.

TRBV5-5	TRBJ2-1	CASSFLAGFGEQFF
TRBV19	TRBJ1-5	CASSTQGVYQPQHF
TRBV2	TRBJ1-4	CASSEGQGDNEKLFF
TRBV2	TRBJ1-1	CASSLDRNTEAFF
TRBV2	TRBJ1-3	CASRSREVGNTIYF
TRBV18	TRBJ2-3	CASSPPSSGSGDTQYF
TRBV24-1	TRBJ2-2	CATSDRQGYTGELFF
TRBV6-5	TRBJ1-2	CAIQGNYGYTF
TRBV2	TRBJ2-5	CASSSPDRGEETQYF
TRBV2	TRBJ2-5	CASRTQETQYF
TRBV3-1/TRBV3-2	TRBJ1-1	CASSQFRGGTEAFF
TRBV28	TRBJ2-3	CASSSWGLQDTQYF
TRBV15	TRBJ1-4	CATSRDLGTQNEKLFF
TRBV5-4	TRBJ1-2	CASSKESRPTGGYTF
TRBV19	TRBJ2-3	CASSPPRVDTQYF
TRBV27	TRBJ1-4	CASRVRTGDATNEKLFF
TRBV18	TRBJ2-2	CASSPPLSGGDGELFF
TRBV9	TRBJ1-2	CASSVAQGYGYTF
TRBV28	TRBJ2-7	CASLPSIGTGPYEQYF
TRBV7-9	TRBJ2-2	CASSLGPASTGELFF
TRBV29-1	TRBJ2-7	CSVEVRAYEQYF
TRBV20-1	TRBJ2-1	CSASNPRGDAYNEQFF
TRBV5-1	TRBJ2-2	CASSRSGENTGELFF
TRBV5-1	TRBJ2-2	CASIFDVGGGELFF
TRBV5-5	TRBJ2-1	CASSLLLADNEQFF
TRBV19	TRBJ2-3	CATAPGQGVNTQYF
TRBV20-1	TRBJ2-7	CSARVGQAQYF
TRBV7-9	TRBJ2-7	CASSLELRDEQYF
TRBV5-4	TRBJ2-7	CASSRGTSGRANEQYF
TRBV15	TRBJ2-4	CATSTSPHSVDIQYF
TRBV18	TRBJ1-1	CASSPPNGATEAFF
TRBV27	TRBJ1-2	CASSLSNALTGDGYTF
TRBV6-5	TRBJ2-1	CASTQQHNEQFF
TRBV10-3	TRBJ1-5	CATSDRGPSNQPQHF
TRBV28	TRBJ2-1	CASILTGGNEQFF
TRBV3-1/TRBV3-2	TRBJ2-7	CASSHFGGPYEQYF
TRBV7-3	TRBJ1-2	CASSLGVNYGYTF
TRBV19	TRBJ2-7	CASKAGTGTYEQYF
TRBV10-3	TRBJ1-6	CAIRREQSNSPLHF
TRBV2	TRBJ1-2	CASTLGQGHYTF
TRBV5-1	TRBJ2-5	CASSIGLAGGSETQYF
TRBV4-1	TRBJ2-7	CASSPLGRRPLYEQYF
TRBV9	TRBJ2-1	CASSVGQRGSGEQFF
TRBV3-1/TRBV3-2	TRBJ2-6	CASSQMGGAGANVLTF
TRBV19	TRBJ2-5	CASSIGLGAGETQYF
TRBV3-1/TRBV3-2	TRBJ2-7	CASEGTGYEQYF
TRBV5-4	TRBJ1-4	CASSFSIGETEKLFF
TRBV6-7	TRBJ1-3	CASSYSTRTTGNTIYF
TRBV28	TRBJ2-7	CASSPPGQITYEQYF
TRBV6-5	TRBJ1-5	CASRSVRGSNQPQHF
TRBV7-3	TRBJ2-1	CASSLIGGHNEQFF
TRBV5-1	TRBJ2-7	CASSFGGGDYRTYEQYF
TRBV6-6	TRBJ2-3	CASSLQGPLDTQYF
TRBV13	TRBJ2-1	CASSLGPLAGGDRNEQFF